A single T cell receptor beta chain is shown here with its context. What antigen it recognizes has not been identified. No base qualities exist here, and no much larger clone lies one base off it. Before genomic DNA extraction, conventional CD4+ T cells were isolated from blood as CD25-low CD127-high cells. Eight healthy control donors were used as the comparison group for repertoire analyses. The data originate from a study of regulatory and conventional T cells in RAG deficiency (dated by TCRdb to 2016 to 2017). About the study as a whole: High-throughput TCR beta sequencing was used to compare the diversity and composition of the Treg, conventional CD4+ and CD8+ T cell repertoires of RAG-deficient patients with those of healthy controls. General findings and caveats noted by the study authors: Compared with controls, Omenn syndrome and CID/AS patients had roughly 95-fold fewer unique TCR beta sequences in Treg cells, whereas the reduction in the other subsets was around 10-fold. The CD25-high CD127-low cells sorted from Omenn syndrome patients may be peripherally activated cells rather than true Treg cells. All patient T-cell subsets had shorter CDR3 lengths; Omenn syndrome patients showed >85% Treg-Tconv repertoire overlap at nucleotide and amino acid level. Some T-cell subset analyses were not performed for some subjects. Compared with control T-cell subpopulations, RAG-deficient patients had much lower Shannon entropy and higher Simpson indices.

The method behind the library was the immunoSEQ multiplex PCR assay. Genomic DNA from the sorted T-cell subsets was used to amplify rearranged TCR beta chain products, which were then sequenced. The paper's data handling went like this. Repertoire diversity of productive TCR beta rearrangements was quantified using Shannon entropy and Simpson indices. To assess clonal expansion, the frequencies of the 100 most abundant productive TCR beta clonotypes were added up as a share of total reads. The TRB repertoires were scored with a self-reactivity index that is based on amino acid usage at CDR3beta positions 6 and 7. Two-way ANOVA was applied to the repertoire analyses, whereas Student t or Mann-Whitney tests were applied to the flow cytometric analyses. TCRdb carries this immuneACCESS record with in-frame sequences only. Its versions omit some clonotypes, under half of them owing to an unresolved V gene in the studies checked, with the rest unexplained. V, J and clone size derive from that table, while D and trimming were established from the DNA sequence. The table for this sample lists 20,000 to 25,000 clones; approximately 96% of them were counted only once. The top ten clones comprise about 1.2% of the sample.

The same data also contributed to another study, on regulatory T cells. According to the second study: For the multiplex PCR, 52 forward TRBV primers and 13 reverse TRBJ primers were used, and amplification bias was corrected with both assay-based and computational methods. Patient repertoires showed restricted unique TRB V-J pairs and skewed V and J gene usage, most marked in regulatory T cells. The study compared T-cell receptor beta repertoires of sorted regulatory, conventional CD4+ and CD8+ T cells in CD3G-deficient patients with those in healthy controls. Ficoll density separation was used to isolate peripheral blood mononuclear cells. Within the immunoSEQ assay, multiplex PCR amplified rearranged TRB loci from genomic DNA. Sequencing of the TRB amplicons was done on an Illumina HiSeq platform. Custom algorithms error-filtered the raw sequences and aligned the raw sequences to reference gene sequences, after which the immunoSEQ online tools were used for analysis. The frequencies of productive and nonproductive TRB rearrangements were evaluated among unique sequences as well as among total sequences. Prism software was used to run t tests, Mann-Whitney tests or two-way ANOVA for comparisons between groups.

The receptor was derived from a human donor in good health. Input material: CD25- CD4+ T cells sorted from blood.

The CDR3 protein sequence reads: CASSSLNTIYF. The DNA is TGTGCCAGCAGCTCCTTAAACACCATATATTTT. The chain links TRBV28 with TRBJ1-3, with no confident D gene call. Sequences MDHEN (CDR1) and SYDVKM (CDR2) are obtained from the germline V gene. V is pared back by 6 bases and J by 6 bases, with 6 bases lying between the germline termini. The CDR3 contains 11 residues, cysteine and phenylalanine counted. Only the CDR3 region is kept as DNA, spanning 33 bases read in frame from base 1.